This entry concerns a single T cell receptor (beta chain). Its target is not known. This sample was included in a study of CXCR3-negative and CXCR3-positive naive CD8 T cells. Findings and limits, study-wide: High diversity, comparable across both naive subsets, contrasted with much lower diversity in memory CD8+ cells. Memory cells differed in TRBV-TRBJ usage, but naive CXCR3-negative and CXCR3-positive cells had similar usage.

In preparing the TRB cDNA libraries, 5' RACE with UMI labels was used. TCRdb reworked the 5' RACE reads into one entry per CDR3 protein, no DNA. The data include tens of thousands of distinct CDR3 sequences; the top ten clones carry around 24%. The CDR3 spans 15 residues. CDR1 and CDR2 from the germline V gene are DFQATT and SNEGSKA (reference sequence). Source material: memory CD8+ T cells from blood. This chain joins TRBV20-1 and TRBJ1-2; TCRdb proposes TRBD1, but this gene call is untestable without DNA. The sequence was obtained from a human donor in good health. Some clones in this sample may be carry-over from other donors' samples. The CDR3 reads CSARAGGTGWHGYTF.